A selection of T cell receptor beta chains follows, all from one sample in a study of beta chain features in type 1 diabetes. Profiled with immunoSEQ multiplex PCR; TCRdb holds only in-frame clones, not every one. The sample shows hundreds of thousands of clones, 11% to 15% of them seen only once. The specimen was central memory CD4+ T cells from blood. These receptors came from a man aged 25-40 years in good health. The CDR3 runs from the conserved cysteine through the conserved F or W. The D gene is left open where the match is weak. Some rows mark clone size as missing; the rest say once, few, many or name a class of expanded clone.

J gene: TRBJ2-1; V gene: TRBV5-1; clone size: -; D gene: TRBD1; CDR3 DNA: TGCGCCAGCAGCCCGACAGGGGAGACCTACAATGAGCAGTTCTTC; CDR3 protein: CASSPTGETYNEQFF
J gene: TRBJ2-5; V gene: TRBV5-1; clone size: few; D gene: TRBD1; CDR3 DNA: TGCGCCAGCAGCCATGGACAGGGAGAGACCCAGTACTTC; CDR3 protein: CASSHGQGETQYF
J gene: TRBJ2-2; V gene: TRBV19; clone size: -; D gene: TRBD2; CDR3 DNA: TGTGCCAGTAGTACAAATGGACTAGCGGGAGAACCCAACACCGGGGAGCTGTTTTTT; CDR3 protein: CASSTNGLAGEPNTGELFF
J gene: TRBJ1-6; V gene: TRBV27; clone size: -; D gene: -; CDR3 DNA: TGTGCCAGCAGTTTACAGGGGCGATCACCCCTCCACTTT; CDR3 protein: CASSLQGRSPLHF
J gene: TRBJ2-6; V gene: TRBV9; clone size: few; D gene: -; CDR3 DNA: TGTGCCAGCAGCGTAGGGGGAGGTCCTGGGGCCAACGTCCTGACTTTC; CDR3 protein: CASSVGGGPGANVLTF
J gene: TRBJ2-1; V gene: TRBV7-3; clone size: few; D gene: -; CDR3 DNA: TGTGCCAGCAGCTCAAAACCTAACTACAATGAGCAGTTCTTC; CDR3 protein: CASSSKPNYNEQFF
J gene: TRBJ1-2; V gene: TRBV5-8; clone size: few; D gene: -; CDR3 DNA: TGTGCCAGCAGTCGGGCCGGTGCACGCTACACCTTC; CDR3 protein: CASSRAGARYTF
J gene: TRBJ2-5; V gene: TRBV7-9; clone size: few; D gene: TRBD2; CDR3 DNA: TGTGCCAGCAGCCGAGCCGGGAGGGGGAGACTCATGGAGACCCAGTACTTC; CDR3 protein: CASSRAGRGRLMETQYF
J gene: TRBJ2-1; V gene: TRBV2; clone size: few; D gene: -; CDR3 DNA: TGTGCCAGCAACTTAAACGGGGCTGAGCAGTTCTTC; CDR3 protein: CASNLNGAEQFF
J gene: TRBJ2-3; V gene: TRBV11-2; clone size: -; D gene: -; CDR3 DNA: TGTGCCAGCAGCTTAGTTCTCCCCGGGGATACGCAGTATTTT; CDR3 protein: CASSLVLPGDTQYF
J gene: TRBJ2-4; V gene: TRBV7-9; clone size: many; D gene: -; CDR3 DNA: TGTGCCAGCAGCTTAGAGAAGGAGTATGGAAACATTCAGTACTTC; CDR3 protein: CASSLEKEYGNIQYF
J gene: TRBJ1-2; V gene: TRBV5-1; clone size: -; D gene: TRBD1; CDR3 DNA: TGCGCCAGCAGCCTAGAAGGACAGGGGGCTGGAGGCTACACCTTC; CDR3 protein: CASSLEGQGAGGYTF
J gene: TRBJ2-1; V gene: TRBV27; clone size: -; D gene: TRBD2; CDR3 DNA: TGTGCCAGCCCGCTCGGGACTACACCCTTGTCCTACAATGAGCAGTTCTTC; CDR3 protein: CASPLGTTPLSYNEQFF
J gene: TRBJ2-3; V gene: TRBV7-2; clone size: few; D gene: -; CDR3 DNA: TGTGCCAGCAGCTTAGGACAGGCTGGGATGGATACGCAGTATTTT; CDR3 protein: CASSLGQAGMDTQYF
J gene: TRBJ1-2; V gene: TRBV13; clone size: few; D gene: -; CDR3 DNA: TGTGCCAGCAGCTTAGGCAGGGGACACTATGGCTACACCTTC; CDR3 protein: CASSLGRGHYGYTF
J gene: TRBJ2-1; V gene: TRBV28; clone size: many; D gene: TRBD1; CDR3 DNA: TGTGCCAGCAGTCCCGGGACAGGGGGTTCTAATGAGCAGTTCTTC; CDR3 protein: CASSPGTGGSNEQFF
J gene: TRBJ1-1; V gene: TRBV19; clone size: few; D gene: -; CDR3 DNA: TGTGCCAGTAGTATTGCCCGGGGGACCACTGAAGCTTTCTTT; CDR3 protein: CASSIARGTTEAFF
J gene: TRBJ1-2; V gene: TRBV27; clone size: -; D gene: -; CDR3 DNA: TGTGCCAGCAGAGAAGACCATCCGGGGGGCTACACCTTC; CDR3 protein: CASREDHPGGYTF
J gene: TRBJ2-3; V gene: TRBV5-1; clone size: -; D gene: -; CDR3 DNA: TGCGCCAGCAGCTTGGTGCCTGGGGCTAGCACAGATACGCAGTATTTT; CDR3 protein: CASSLVPGASTDTQYF
J gene: TRBJ2-3; V gene: TRBV5-1; clone size: few; D gene: TRBD2; CDR3 DNA: TGCGCCAGCAGCTTGACTAGCGGGACTAATCAAGATACGCAGTATTTT; CDR3 protein: CASSLTSGTNQDTQYF
J gene: TRBJ2-1; V gene: TRBV19; clone size: few; D gene: -; CDR3 DNA: TGTGCCAGTAGTATACGCCTACTTTGGGGTGAGCAGTTCTTC; CDR3 protein: CASSIRLLWGEQFF
J gene: TRBJ1-1; V gene: TRBV4-3; clone size: few; D gene: -; CDR3 DNA: TGCGCCAGCAGCCCGCGACAGATGAACACTGAAGCTTTCTTT; CDR3 protein: CASSPRQMNTEAFF
J gene: TRBJ1-1; V gene: TRBV2; clone size: -; D gene: -; CDR3 DNA: TGTGCCAGCACGCAGGGCCATAAGGGCACTGAAGCTTTCTTT; CDR3 protein: CASTQGHKGTEAFF
J gene: TRBJ2-3; V gene: TRBV5-5; clone size: -; D gene: TRBD1; CDR3 DNA: TGTGCCAGCAGCAGACAGGGATCAGATACGCAGTATTTT; CDR3 protein: CASSRQGSDTQYF
J gene: TRBJ2-1; V gene: TRBV6-5; clone size: -; D gene: TRBD2; CDR3 DNA: TGTGCCAGCAGTCGGATAGCGGGGGGGCCGAATGAGCAGTTCTTC; CDR3 protein: CASSRIAGGPNEQFF
J gene: TRBJ2-1; V gene: TRBV5-1; clone size: -; D gene: TRBD2; CDR3 DNA: TGCGCCAGCAGCTTGGAGGGGACTAGAGGGTACAATGAGCAGTTCTTC; CDR3 protein: CASSLEGTRGYNEQFF
J gene: TRBJ1-5; V gene: TRBV10-3; clone size: many; D gene: -; CDR3 DNA: TGTGCCATCAGCGCCCGTGGGCAGGAGAATCAGCCCCAGCATTTT; CDR3 protein: CAISARGQENQPQHF
J gene: TRBJ1-6; V gene: TRBV7-8; clone size: -; D gene: TRBD1; CDR3 DNA: TGTGCCAGCAGCTTAATTTCGGGACAGGGAGCCCATAATTCACCCCTCCACTTT; CDR3 protein: CASSLISGQGAHNSPLHF
J gene: TRBJ1-1; V gene: TRBV10-1; clone size: few; D gene: -; CDR3 DNA: TGCGCCAGCAGCGACGGACAGCGTGAAGCTTTCTTT; CDR3 protein: CASSDGQREAFF
J gene: TRBJ2-2; V gene: TRBV28; clone size: -; D gene: TRBD2; CDR3 DNA: TGTGCCAGCAGTTTATTTCTAGCGGGGAACACCGGGGAGCTGTTTTTT; CDR3 protein: CASSLFLAGNTGELFF
J gene: TRBJ1-2; V gene: TRBV19; clone size: -; D gene: TRBD1; CDR3 DNA: TGTGCCAGTAGTCCCGGGACAGGGATGAACTATGGCTACACCTTC; CDR3 protein: CASSPGTGMNYGYTF
J gene: TRBJ2-1; V gene: TRBV7-2; clone size: -; D gene: TRBD2; CDR3 DNA: TGTGCCAGCAGCCGAGGACTAGCGGGGGAGACGAGCTCCTACAATGAGCAGTTCTTC; CDR3 protein: CASSRGLAGETSSYNEQFF
J gene: TRBJ2-7; V gene: TRBV7-2; clone size: few; D gene: TRBD2; CDR3 DNA: TGTGCCAGCAGCTTAGAGAAAGGCGGGGGGCAGCAGTACTTC; CDR3 protein: CASSLEKGGGQQYF
J gene: TRBJ2-5; V gene: TRBV7-2; clone size: -; D gene: -; CDR3 DNA: TGTGCCAGCAGCTTAGACCCGGGTATGGAGACCCAGTACTTC; CDR3 protein: CASSLDPGMETQYF
J gene: TRBJ2-3; V gene: TRBV18; clone size: few; D gene: -; CDR3 DNA: TGTGCCAGCTTACCACCCGCTAATACAGATACGCAGTATTTT; CDR3 protein: CASLPPANTDTQYF
J gene: TRBJ2-7; V gene: TRBV5-1; clone size: -; D gene: -; CDR3 DNA: TGCGCCAGCAGCCCGACGACGGACCCTCGGCACGAGCAGTACTTC; CDR3 protein: CASSPTTDPRHEQYF
J gene: TRBJ2-3; V gene: TRBV7-7; clone size: many; D gene: -; CDR3 DNA: TGTGCTAGCAGCTTAAGAGGGGCCAGCACAGATACGCAGTATTTT; CDR3 protein: CASSLRGASTDTQYF
J gene: TRBJ2-6; V gene: TRBV11-2; clone size: -; D gene: -; CDR3 DNA: TGTGCCAGCAGCCCTGGGCAGCTCTCTGGGGCCAACGTCCTGACTTTC; CDR3 protein: CASSPGQLSGANVLTF
J gene: TRBJ2-1; V gene: TRBV29-1; clone size: few; D gene: TRBD1; CDR3 DNA: TGCAGCGCGCTAGGGACAGAGTCCTACAATGAGCAGTTCTTC; CDR3 protein: CSALGTESYNEQFF
J gene: TRBJ1-2; V gene: TRBV18; clone size: few; D gene: -; CDR3 DNA: TGTGCCAGCTCACCGGGGGCGGCTGGCTACACCTTC; CDR3 protein: CASSPGAAGYTF
J gene: TRBJ2-2; V gene: TRBV11-2; clone size: -; D gene: -; CDR3 DNA: TGTGCCAGCAGCTTAATCAGATTCACCACCGGGGAGCTGTTTTTT; CDR3 protein: CASSLIRFTTGELFF
J gene: TRBJ1-3; V gene: TRBV7-3; clone size: -; D gene: -; CDR3 DNA: TGTGCCAGCAGCTTGAGTTCTGGAAACACCATATATTTT; CDR3 protein: CASSLSSGNTIYF
J gene: TRBJ2-5; V gene: TRBV7-6; clone size: -; D gene: -; CDR3 DNA: TGTGCCAGCAGCTCTTTGTTCAACACCGCAGAGACCCAGTACTTC; CDR3 protein: CASSSLFNTAETQYF
J gene: TRBJ1-2; V gene: TRBV11-3; clone size: -; D gene: -; CDR3 DNA: TGTGCCAGCAGCTTAAATCAGCAGGCCCGCTACACCTTC; CDR3 protein: CASSLNQQARYTF
J gene: TRBJ1-1; V gene: TRBV6-1; clone size: few; D gene: -; CDR3 DNA: TGTGCCAGCAGTTCACAAGGACGGGGTGAAGCTTTCTTT; CDR3 protein: CASSSQGRGEAFF
J gene: TRBJ2-4; V gene: TRBV4-1; clone size: -; D gene: -; CDR3 DNA: TGCGCCAGCAGCCAAGTTGGGAACATTCAGTACTTC; CDR3 protein: CASSQVGNIQYF
J gene: TRBJ2-1; V gene: TRBV5-1; clone size: -; D gene: -; CDR3 DNA: TGCGCCAGCGGGACGGGAGCATTGAATGAGCAGTTCTTC; CDR3 protein: CASGTGALNEQFF
J gene: TRBJ1-2; V gene: TRBV6-6; clone size: few; D gene: -; CDR3 DNA: TGTGCCAGCAGCCAACAGGCCAGCGGGGGCTACACCTTC; CDR3 protein: CASSQQASGGYTF